A single sample is the source of the 21 T cell receptor beta chains below, sequenced in a study of T cell clones after liver transplantation. Assay used: immunoSEQ multiplex PCR; TCRdb lists only in-frame clones, some missing. The table has over 55,000 clones, around 70% seen once. The input for sequencing was CD4+ T cells from blood, taken at the approximately 15-month timepoint. The receptors here all came from a human patient who received a liver transplant. Part of the T cell pool may stem from the graft donor.

The chain employs TRBV19 and TRBJ1-2, with D possibly being TRBD1 (5 bases). CDR1 and CDR2 (germline): LNHDA, SQIVND (reference sequence). This CDR3 has 13 residues. The V and J ends lost 5 bases and 4 bases respectively, with 11 bases between them. The CDR3 reads CASSRQSSYGYTF. CDR3 sequence (DNA): TGTGCCAGTAGTCGACAGAGTAGCTATGGCTACACCTTC.

This sequence joins TRBV6-5 and TRBJ1-2, with no clear D. This CDR3 has 14 amino acids. CDR1 and CDR2 (germline): MNHEY, SVGAGI. V lost 3 bases and J 0 bases, leaving 8 bases between the germline ends. The CDR3 loop is CASSYGRANYGYTF. Here the CDR3 DNA reads TGTGCCAGCAGTTATGGGAGAGCTAACTATGGCTACACCTTC.

The chain carries TRBV15 and TRBJ2-4; D gene unclear. Trimming shortened V by 1 base and J by 13 bases, and 17 bases separated the two germline ends. The germline CDR1 and CDR2 sequences are LNHNV and YYDKDF (reference sequence). The CDR3 consists of 14 residues. In DNA, the CDR3 is TGTGCCACCAGCAGAGCCGGCCACCTTGAAGGGCAGTACTTC. Protein: CATSRAGHLEGQYF.

The J gene is TRBJ1-2, the V gene TRBV27; perhaps TRBD1 as D (6 bases). Germline V gene data show CDR1 as MNHEY and CDR2 as SMNVEV (reference sequence). V lost 6 bases and J 8 bases, leaving 28 bases between the germline ends. The CDR3 extends over 17 amino acids. The CDR3 sequence: CASRGEVAGQSLGGYTF. DNA for the CDR3: TGTGCCAGCAGGGGGGAAGTAGCGGGACAATCCCTAGGAGGCTACACCTTC.

The chain joins TRBV18 to TRBJ2-1; TRBD1 matches at 8 bases. This CDR3 region has 15 residues. Germline V gene lookup returns CDR1 KGHSH and CDR2 LQKENI. With 1 base clipped from V and 7 bases from J, the junction kept 6 bases outside the gene matches. DNA for the CDR3: TGTGCCAGCTCACCACGTCCAGGGGGCCGAAATGAGCAGTTCTTC. Translated, it gives CASSPRPGGRNEQFF.

The chain joins TRBV5-1 to TRBJ2-3, with D tentatively TRBD2 (5 bases). With 4 bases removed from V and 0 bases from J, the gap between germline ends came to 15 bases. CDR3 length equals 16 residues. Germline V lookup: CDR1 SGHRS, CDR2 YFSETQ. CDR3 protein: CASSPSGGASTDTQYF. CDR3 sequence (DNA): TGCGCCAGCAGCCCAAGCGGTGGAGCTAGCACAGATACGCAGTATTTT.

The chain is built from TRBV6-5 and TRBJ1-2, with 10 nucleotides matching TRBD1. V shed 2 bases and J 8 bases; nucleotides not matched to a gene: 11. The CDR3 loop spans 16 amino acids. Germline loops: CDR1 MNHEY, CDR2 SVGAGI. The CDR3 spells CASSYTSGTGVAGYTF. Written as DNA, the CDR3 is TGTGCCAGCAGTTACACCTCCGGGACAGGGGTAGCGGGCTACACCTTC.

In this sample, this clone turned up a few times. CDR3 in DNA: TGTGCCAGCAGCCGGGACGGGGCAGATACGCAGTATTTT. This codes for CASSRDGADTQYF. The rearrangement links TRBV7-2 to TRBJ2-3; D may match TRBD1 or TRBD2 (5 bases each). The CDR3 extends over 13 amino acids. Germline V lookup: CDR1 SGHTA, CDR2 FQGNSA. Trimming left V 5 bases short and J 4 bases short, with 10 bases between.

V usage is TRBV6-5 and J usage is TRBJ1-4, with a tentative D call TRBD1 (6 bases). The length of the CDR3 is 15 residues. Germline V gives CDR1 MNHEY, CDR2 SVGAGI. V lost 7 bases, J lost 8 bases, and 20 bases lay in between. The CDR3 region has the DNA TGTGCCAGCACCAACGGCTACAGGGTGGGAGAAAAACTGTTTTTT. Translation gives CASTNGYRVGEKLFF.

The rearrangement uses TRBV7-8 and TRBJ1-2; D may be TRBD1 (5 bases). Germline values: CDR1 SGHVS, CDR2 FQNEAQ. CDR3 size: 15 residues. Deletions cut 3 bases from V and 3 bases from J, with 14 bases between. CDR3 sequence: CASSLPGLEHYGYTF. Written as DNA, the CDR3 is TGTGCCAGCAGCTTGCCGGGGCTGGAGCACTATGGCTACACCTTC.

This rearrangement joins TRBV25-1 to TRBJ2-1; 12 bases align to TRBD2. J gave up 7 bases and V 2 bases, and 3 bases lay outside the gene matches. There are 15 residues in the CDR3. The germline gives CDR1 MGHDK, CDR2 SYGVNS. The CDR3 region has the DNA TGTGCCAGCAGTGAAACTAGCGGGGGGTTAAATGAGCAGTTCTTC. Residues: CASSETSGGLNEQFF.

This clone has just a few counts. CDR3 loop: CASGWDSGNEQFF. For the CDR3, the DNA is TGCGCCAGCGGCTGGGACTCGGGCAATGAGCAGTTCTTC. The chain recombines TRBV5-1 with TRBJ2-1; possible D gene TRBD2, 6 bases. Germline values: CDR1 SGHRS, CDR2 YFSETQ. The CDR3 has 13 amino acids. The V and J ends lost 7 bases and 6 bases respectively, with 14 bases between them.

The V call is TRBV7-8, the J call TRBJ1-3, with unresolved D. V gave up 5 bases and J gave up 4 bases, with 9 bases separating them. This CDR3 region has 13 residues. Germline V gives CDR1 SGHVS, CDR2 FQNEAQ. The CDR3 sequence is CASSSLQGNTIYF. The CDR3 DNA reads TGTGCCAGCAGCAGCCTACAGGGAAACACCATATATTTT.

The chain couples TRBV4-2 to TRBJ2-3, with TRBD2 matching 10 bases. The CDR3 sequence is 16 residues long. V shed 4 bases and J 3 bases; nucleotides not matched to a gene: 7. The germline V gene has CDR1 LGHNA and CDR2 YNFKEQ. The CDR3 region has the DNA TGTGCCAGCAGCCGAACGAGGACTAGCGGAACAGATACGCAGTATTTT. This codes for CASSRTRTSGTDTQYF.

This rearrangement joins TRBV11-2 to TRBJ2-3; 13 positions agree with TRBD2. Germline V gene lookup returns CDR1 SGHAT and CDR2 FQNNGV. The trim removed 3 bases at V and 4 bases at J, leaving 4 bases unmatched. The CDR3 is made up of 16 amino acids. The CDR3 protein is CASSFRLAGGADTQYF. The CDR3 DNA reads TGTGCCAGCAGCTTCCGACTAGCGGGAGGAGCAGATACGCAGTATTTT.

This sequence joins TRBV18 and TRBJ2-5; the D gene is possibly TRBD2 (6 bases). CDR1 is KGHSH, CDR2 LQKENI, per germline. The CDR3 runs to 16 residues. The ends were cut back, 2 bases at V and 3 bases at J, with 16 bases in the middle. The CDR3: CASSPMRRGGKETQYF. The DNA for the CDR3 is TGTGCCAGCTCACCAATGAGGCGGGGAGGAAAAGAGACCCAGTACTTC.

The J gene is TRBJ2-7, the V gene TRBV11-2, with 11 bases lining up with TRBD2. Germline V lookup: CDR1 SGHAT, CDR2 FQNNGV. V shed 5 bases and J 6 bases; nucleotides not matched to a gene: 9. The CDR3 is 15 residues long. CDR3 loop: CASSPIGTSGLEQYF. The CDR3 bases are TGTGCCAGCAGCCCAATCGGGACTAGCGGCCTCGAGCAGTACTTC.

This clone appeared once. The V and J genes are TRBV7-2 and TRBJ2-5; D uncertain. V lost 11 bases and J lost 4, with 11 bases in between. Germline V gives CDR1 SGHTA, CDR2 FQGNSA. CDR3 length: 11 residues. The CDR3 reads CAGGIGETQYF. The CDR3 DNA reads TGTGCCGGCGGTATTGGAGAGACCCAGTACTTC.

This chain uses TRBV29-1 with TRBJ2-2; no clear D. V dropped 4 bases and J dropped 2 bases, with 17 bases sitting between them. The CDR3 loop spans 16 amino acids. The germline V gene encodes CDR1 SQVTM and CDR2 ANQGSEA. CDR3 sequence reads: CSVASTGVLNTGELFF. The CDR3, as DNA: TGCAGCGTTGCGTCTACGGGCGTGCTAAACACCGGGGAGCTGTTTTTT.

This clone occurred once. This chain links TRBV28 with TRBJ1-1; tentatively, D is TRBD1 (5 bases). The germline V and J ends were trimmed by 11 bases and 1 base, with 11 bases remaining between them. This CDR3 spans 12 amino acids. Germline loops: CDR1 MDHEN, CDR2 SYDVKM. The CDR3 nucleotides read TGTGCCTCCCACGGGGCGAACACTGAAGCTTTCTTT. The encoded protein is CASHGANTEAFF.

This clone appeared a few times. V gene TRBV9 combines with J gene TRBJ2-1; TRBD2 agrees at 7 bases. The germline V gene has CDR1 SGDLS and CDR2 YYNGEE. The V gene end was trimmed by 3 bases and the J gene end by 3 bases; junction bases not matched to a gene: 6. CDR3 size: 15 residues. The chain's CDR3 is CASSGLASGYNEQFF. In DNA, the CDR3 is TGTGCCAGCAGCGGGTTGGCTAGCGGCTACAATGAGCAGTTCTTC.